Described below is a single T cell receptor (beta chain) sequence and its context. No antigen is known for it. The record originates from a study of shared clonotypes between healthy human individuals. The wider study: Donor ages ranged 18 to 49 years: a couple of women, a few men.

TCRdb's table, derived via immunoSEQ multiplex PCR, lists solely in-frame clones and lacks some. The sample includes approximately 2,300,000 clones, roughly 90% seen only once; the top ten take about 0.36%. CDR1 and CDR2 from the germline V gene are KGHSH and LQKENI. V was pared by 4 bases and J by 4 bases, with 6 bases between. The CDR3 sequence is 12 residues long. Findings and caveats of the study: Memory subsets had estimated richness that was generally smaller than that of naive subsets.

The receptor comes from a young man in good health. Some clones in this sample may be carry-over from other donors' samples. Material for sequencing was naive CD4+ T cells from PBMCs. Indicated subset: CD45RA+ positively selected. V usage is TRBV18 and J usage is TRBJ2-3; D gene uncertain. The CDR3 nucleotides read TGTGCCAGCTCACAACAAGCAGATACGCAGTATTTT. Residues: CASSQQADTQYF.